This T cell receptor beta chain stems from a study of shared clonotypes between healthy human individuals. Combining CD45RO+ cells with CCR7-negative CD45RA+ TemRA cells gave CD8 memory. Here immunoSEQ multiplex PCR was the method, and the copy in TCRdb shows in-frame clones only, minus some. The repertoire holds over 95,000 clones, with approximately 70% as singletons. Points from the study as a whole: Non-shared clonotypes displayed generation probabilities falling below those of clonotypes present in all four donors.

On this clone: As yet, its antigen is unknown.

The germline CDR1 and CDR2 sequences are SGHVS and FNYEAQ. With 5 bases clipped from V and 5 bases from J, the junction kept 8 bases outside the gene matches. The CDR3 is 14 amino acids. The sequence was obtained from a woman aged 30 to 39 in good health. Sequenced input: memory CD8+ T cells sorted from blood. The subset is: CD45RO+ cells pooled with CCR7-negative TemRA cells. The chain couples TRBV7-6 to TRBJ2-7, with 8 nucleotides matching TRBD1. CDR3 coding DNA: TGTGCCAGCAGCCCCCGGACAGGGTACCACGAGCAGTACTTC. Translating it yields CASSPRTGYHEQYF.